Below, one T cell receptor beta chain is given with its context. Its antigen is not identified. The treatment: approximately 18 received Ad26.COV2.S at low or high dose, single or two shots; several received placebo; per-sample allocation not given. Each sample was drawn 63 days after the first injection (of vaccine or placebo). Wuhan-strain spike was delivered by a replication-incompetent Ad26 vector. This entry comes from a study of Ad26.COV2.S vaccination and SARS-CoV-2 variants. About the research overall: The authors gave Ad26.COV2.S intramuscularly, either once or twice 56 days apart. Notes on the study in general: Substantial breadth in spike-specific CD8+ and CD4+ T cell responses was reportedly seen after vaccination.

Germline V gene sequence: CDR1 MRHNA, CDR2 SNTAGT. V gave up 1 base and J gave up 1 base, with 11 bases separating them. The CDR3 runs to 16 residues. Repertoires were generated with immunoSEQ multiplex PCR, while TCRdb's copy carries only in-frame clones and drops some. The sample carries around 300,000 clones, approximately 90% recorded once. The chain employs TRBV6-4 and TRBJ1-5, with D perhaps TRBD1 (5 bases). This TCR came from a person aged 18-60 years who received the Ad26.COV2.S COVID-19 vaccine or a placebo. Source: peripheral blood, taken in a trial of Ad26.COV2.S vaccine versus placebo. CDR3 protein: CASSDWGGRSNQPQHF. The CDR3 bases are TGTGCCAGCAGTGACTGGGGGGGTCGGAGCAATCAGCCCCAGCATTTT.